These 20 T cell receptor beta chains share one sample of origin, sequenced in a study of vaccination and CD4 T cells after COVID-19. For these TCRs, the target antigens are not known. An Oncomine TCR Beta short-read assay was used to sequence the DNA from cultured CD4+ T cells. TCRdb reprocessed the PCR reads via MiXCR and lists one record per CDR3 protein. The repertoire includes 15,000 or so distinct CDR3 sequences, about 40% of them detected once, and around 3.4% sits in the top ten. Stated treatment: roughly nine-day PBMC culture with coronavirus spike peptide pools or control peptides (ViraFEST assay). What was sequenced was CD4+ T cells from blood, cultured in vitro. Every receptor here comes from a human donor who had recovered from COVID-19.

J is TRBJ2-7 and V is TRBV6-5; D is possibly TRBD1 (5 bases). The V end lost 2 bases, the J end lost 6 bases, and 8 bases lay between the germline ends. Germline V CDR1 and CDR2: MNHEY, SVGAGI. The CDR3 runs 12 residues. CDR3 sequence reads: CASSYGHPEQYF. The CDR3 DNA is TGTGCCAGCAGTTACGGACACCCCGAGCAGTACTTC.

J is TRBJ2-6 and V is TRBV11-2; 9 nucleotides align to TRBD1. The CDR3 is 17 residues long. V lost 5 bases to trimming and J lost 4 bases; unmatched junction nucleotides: 9. Germline CDR1 is SGHAT and CDR2 is FQNNGV. The CDR3 loop is CASSPGTGRPGANVLTF. The CDR3 nucleotides read TGTGCCAGCAGCCCAGGGACAGGGAGACCCGGGGCCAACGTCCTGACTTTC.

The chain employs TRBV19 and TRBJ1-1; D is unclear. Trimming pared 3 bases from V and 0 bases from J, leaving 8 bases between. Germline V gene data show CDR1 as LNHDA and CDR2 as SQIVND (reference sequence). The CDR3 runs 14 residues. CDR3 loop: CASSILSLNTEAFF. The CDR3 bases are TGTGCCAGTAGTATTTTAAGTTTGAACACTGAAGCTTTCTTT.

In DNA, the CDR3 is TGTGCCAGCAGTTTTAGGAGGGGGCGAAGGGCCCAGCATTTT. This sequence encodes CASSFRRGRRAQHF. This rearrangement joins TRBV12-3 or TRBV12-4 to TRBJ1-5; 7 bases align to TRBD1. Germline trimming cut 3 bases from V and 11 bases from J; bases unmatched to any gene: 10. This CDR3 has 14 amino acids.

This chain uses TRBV7-9 with TRBJ2-2; tentatively, D is TRBD1 (6 bases). The CDR3 is 14 amino acids. Trimming took 2 bases from V and 7 from J, leaving 11 bases between them. Germline V CDR1 and CDR2: SEHNR, FQNEAQ (reference sequence). This CDR3 is CASSLYRALGELFF. For the CDR3, the DNA is TGTGCCAGCAGCTTATACAGGGCGCTCGGGGAGCTGTTTTTT.

The CDR3: CASSRGETQYF. CDR3 DNA sequence: TGTGCCAGCAGCCGAGGAGAGACCCAGTACTTC. V usage is TRBV7-9 and J usage is TRBJ2-5; D ambiguous. Per germline, CDR1 SEHNR and CDR2 FQNEAQ (reference sequence). Trimming stripped 5 bases from V and 4 bases from J, with 5 bases between. This CDR3 contains 11 residues.

The chain combines TRBV15 with TRBJ2-5; perhaps TRBD1 as D (5 bases). CDR3 length: 15 amino acids. CDR1 and CDR2 from the germline V gene are LNHNV and YYDKDF (reference sequence). Trimming took 5 bases from V and 2 from J, leaving 15 bases between them. CDR3 in DNA: TGTGCCACCAGCCTCCCCCCAGGGAATCAAGAGACCCAGTACTTC. It encodes CATSLPPGNQETQYF.

This sequence joins TRBV5-1 and TRBJ2-2; no firm D call. V was trimmed by 1 base and J by 1 base, leaving 5 bases between them. The CDR3 is made up of 14 amino acids. From germline, CDR1 is SGHRS and CDR2 YFSETQ. The CDR3 spells CASSLQENTGELFF. The CDR3 nucleotides read TGCGCCAGCAGCTTGCAAGAGAACACCGGGGAGCTGTTTTTT.

The genes are TRBV28 and TRBJ1-5; D is undetermined. Per the germline V gene, CDR1 is MDHEN and CDR2 is SYDVKM. CDR3 size: 18 residues. The V gene lost 4 bases and the J gene lost 2 bases, with 21 bases spanning the gap. CDR3 loop: CASSSPDAGMSGNQPQHF. The CDR3 DNA follows: TGTGCCAGCAGTTCGCCCGACGCCGGTATGTCAGGCAATCAGCCCCAGCATTTT. Full variable domain (rest looked up from reference TRBV28 and TRBJ1-5): DVKVTQSSRYLVKRTGEKVFLECVQDMDHENMFWYRQDPGLGLRLIYFSYDVKMKEKGDIPEGYSVSREKKERFSLILESASTNQTSMYLCASSSPDAGMSGNQPQHFGDGTRLSIL.

The J gene is TRBJ1-5, the V gene TRBV2; D ambiguous. The CDR3 is made up of 14 amino acids. Deletions cut 2 bases from V and 2 bases from J, with 7 bases between. Germline CDR1 is SNHLY and CDR2 is FYNNEI. The CDR3: CASSERPGNQPQHF. CDR3 in DNA: TGTGCCAGCAGTGAAAGGCCGGGCAATCAGCCCCAGCATTTT.

V gene TRBV7-9 combines with J gene TRBJ2-5, with D hard to call. Between the trimmed V and J ends, which lost 6 bases and 2 bases, there was a span of 16 bases. Germline values: CDR1 SEHNR, CDR2 FQNEAQ (reference sequence). The CDR3 is 15 amino acids. CDR3 protein: CASSSDRKWQETQYF. The CDR3 coding sequence is TGTGCCAGCAGTTCTGACCGAAAGTGGCAAGAGACCCAGTACTTC.

V usage is TRBV5-1 and J usage is TRBJ2-3; 9 bases are shared with TRBD2. The CDR3 runs 16 residues. CDR1 SGHRS and CDR2 YFSETQ come from the germline V gene. Unmatched junction bases numbered 8, after V lost 4 bases and J lost 2 bases. The CDR3 DNA reads TGCGCCAGCAGCCCGACTAGCGGATCGTACACAGATACGCAGTATTTT. Amino acid sequence: CASSPTSGSYTDTQYF.

V and J are TRBV30 and TRBJ1-1; 9 bases are shared with TRBD1. The length of the CDR3 is 12 residues. Germline CDR1 is GTSNPN and CDR2 is SVGIG (reference sequence). J gave up 8 bases and V 4 bases, and 5 bases lay outside the gene matches. In DNA, the CDR3 is TGTGCCTGGAATCCGGGACAGGGAGAAGCTTTCTTT. This encodes CAWNPGQGEAFF.

This clonotype was seen more than once but under ten times. This chain connects TRBV2 to TRBJ2-3; weak D call: TRBD2 (5 bases). Trimming took off 2 bases at V and 4 bases at J, with 7 bases between the two ends. This CDR3 has 13 residues. CDR1 and CDR2 from the germline V gene are SNHLY and FYNNEI. CDR3 in DNA: TGTGCCAGCAGTGAAAGGAGGCCAGATACGCAGTATTTT. Its translation is CASSERRPDTQYF.

This chain joins TRBV19 and TRBJ2-3; 9 nucleotides align to TRBD2. Germline values: CDR1 LNHDA, CDR2 SQIVND (reference sequence). V lost 4 bases and J lost 3; bases outside the gene matches: 8. CDR3 length: 16 residues. The CDR3 nucleotides are TGTGCCAGTAGTAACCGAGCGGGAGGATTTACAGATACGCAGTATTTT. This gives the protein CASSNRAGGFTDTQYF. Based on the CDR3 plus reference TRBV19 and TRBJ2-3, the full variable domain is DGGITQSPKYLFRKEGQNVTLSCEQNLNHDAMYWYRQDPGQGLRLIYYSQIVNDFQKGDIAEGYSVSREKKESFPLTVTSAQKNPTAFYLCASSNRAGGFTDTQYFGPGTRLTVL.

The chain joins TRBV5-6 to TRBJ1-2; TRBD1 matches 7 bases. This CDR3 is 14 amino acids long. Per the germline V gene, CDR1 is SGHDT and CDR2 is YYEEEE. Unmatched junction bases numbered 5, after V lost 0 bases and J lost 6 bases. The DNA for the CDR3 is TGTGCCAGCAGCTTGGTAGGGACAGAGGATGGCTACACCTTC. Amino acids: CASSLVGTEDGYTF.

The genes are TRBV10-3 and TRBJ2-7; a weak D match, TRBD1 (5 bases). Germline V gene data show CDR1 as ENHRY and CDR2 as SYGVKD. Trimming removed 0 bases from V and 5 bases from J, with 20 bases in between. The CDR3 contains 17 residues. The CDR3 sequence is CAISESIGAGVGNEQYF. Here the CDR3 DNA reads TGTGCCATCAGTGAGTCGATAGGGGCTGGAGTCGGTAACGAGCAGTACTTC.

This clonotype turned up a few times. The chain joins TRBV6-1 to TRBJ2-5; perhaps TRBD1 as D (5 bases). The germline gives CDR1 MNHNS, CDR2 SASEGT. Trimming left V 5 bases short and J 3 bases short, with 16 bases between. CDR3 size: 15 residues. Here the CDR3 DNA reads TGTGCCAGCAGTAGGGCGACGTGGGGCGAAGAGACCCAGTACTTC. As protein: CASSRATWGEETQYF.

This clonotype was counted a few times. This sequence joins TRBV19 and TRBJ1-5; D call uncertain. V shed 3 bases and J shed 4 bases, with 10 bases lying between them. CDR3 length: 14 amino acids. Per the germline V gene, CDR1 is LNHDA and CDR2 is SQIVND (reference sequence). The CDR3 coding sequence is TGTGCCAGTAGTATGATCCAGGCTAATCAGCCCCAGCATTTT. The encoded protein is CASSMIQANQPQHF.

In its sample, this clonotype was seen a few times. The CDR3 DNA sequence: TGTGCCAGCACCCCCGTGGTGGGAGAGGGGCAAGAGACCCAGTACTTC. The encoded protein is CASTPVVGEGQETQYF. This rearrangement joins TRBV27 to TRBJ2-5, with D tentatively TRBD1 or TRBD2 (5 bases each). Germline assignment: CDR1 MNHEY and CDR2 SMNVEV (reference sequence). Trimming pared 7 bases from V and 2 bases from J, leaving 20 bases between. The CDR3 covers 16 residues.